Sequencing of this T cell receptor beta chain was carried out in a study of T cell responses to AZD1222 COVID-19 vaccine. General study points: Spike-specific TCR breadth and depth were elevated following two AZD1222 doses. Vaccine-related CD4 TCRs covered spike, predominating at 160-218 and 743-854. A reported finding is that nearly half of spike-specific TCRs target unmutated variant regions.

As to this clone: What it binds is unknown.

Sequencing was performed with immunoSEQ multiplex PCR; in TCRdb, only in-frame clones are kept and a portion is missing. Among roughly 180,000 clones, about 90% were seen once, and the ten largest hold 1.9%. Germline-derived CDR1 and CDR2 are GTSNPN and SVGIG (reference sequence). This CDR3 is 15 amino acids long. V gave up 0 bases and J gave up 7 bases, with 15 bases separating them. Sequenced material: peripheral blood, taken 28 days after the second AZD1222 dose. The chain is built from TRBV30 and TRBJ1-4, with D possibly matching TRBD1 (6 bases). This TCR was recovered from an adult who received the AZD1222 COVID-19 vaccine. Here the CDR3 reads CAWSVLGGHGEKLFF. CDR3 nucleotides: TGTGCCTGGAGTGTACTGGGGGGGCACGGTGAAAAACTGTTTTTT.